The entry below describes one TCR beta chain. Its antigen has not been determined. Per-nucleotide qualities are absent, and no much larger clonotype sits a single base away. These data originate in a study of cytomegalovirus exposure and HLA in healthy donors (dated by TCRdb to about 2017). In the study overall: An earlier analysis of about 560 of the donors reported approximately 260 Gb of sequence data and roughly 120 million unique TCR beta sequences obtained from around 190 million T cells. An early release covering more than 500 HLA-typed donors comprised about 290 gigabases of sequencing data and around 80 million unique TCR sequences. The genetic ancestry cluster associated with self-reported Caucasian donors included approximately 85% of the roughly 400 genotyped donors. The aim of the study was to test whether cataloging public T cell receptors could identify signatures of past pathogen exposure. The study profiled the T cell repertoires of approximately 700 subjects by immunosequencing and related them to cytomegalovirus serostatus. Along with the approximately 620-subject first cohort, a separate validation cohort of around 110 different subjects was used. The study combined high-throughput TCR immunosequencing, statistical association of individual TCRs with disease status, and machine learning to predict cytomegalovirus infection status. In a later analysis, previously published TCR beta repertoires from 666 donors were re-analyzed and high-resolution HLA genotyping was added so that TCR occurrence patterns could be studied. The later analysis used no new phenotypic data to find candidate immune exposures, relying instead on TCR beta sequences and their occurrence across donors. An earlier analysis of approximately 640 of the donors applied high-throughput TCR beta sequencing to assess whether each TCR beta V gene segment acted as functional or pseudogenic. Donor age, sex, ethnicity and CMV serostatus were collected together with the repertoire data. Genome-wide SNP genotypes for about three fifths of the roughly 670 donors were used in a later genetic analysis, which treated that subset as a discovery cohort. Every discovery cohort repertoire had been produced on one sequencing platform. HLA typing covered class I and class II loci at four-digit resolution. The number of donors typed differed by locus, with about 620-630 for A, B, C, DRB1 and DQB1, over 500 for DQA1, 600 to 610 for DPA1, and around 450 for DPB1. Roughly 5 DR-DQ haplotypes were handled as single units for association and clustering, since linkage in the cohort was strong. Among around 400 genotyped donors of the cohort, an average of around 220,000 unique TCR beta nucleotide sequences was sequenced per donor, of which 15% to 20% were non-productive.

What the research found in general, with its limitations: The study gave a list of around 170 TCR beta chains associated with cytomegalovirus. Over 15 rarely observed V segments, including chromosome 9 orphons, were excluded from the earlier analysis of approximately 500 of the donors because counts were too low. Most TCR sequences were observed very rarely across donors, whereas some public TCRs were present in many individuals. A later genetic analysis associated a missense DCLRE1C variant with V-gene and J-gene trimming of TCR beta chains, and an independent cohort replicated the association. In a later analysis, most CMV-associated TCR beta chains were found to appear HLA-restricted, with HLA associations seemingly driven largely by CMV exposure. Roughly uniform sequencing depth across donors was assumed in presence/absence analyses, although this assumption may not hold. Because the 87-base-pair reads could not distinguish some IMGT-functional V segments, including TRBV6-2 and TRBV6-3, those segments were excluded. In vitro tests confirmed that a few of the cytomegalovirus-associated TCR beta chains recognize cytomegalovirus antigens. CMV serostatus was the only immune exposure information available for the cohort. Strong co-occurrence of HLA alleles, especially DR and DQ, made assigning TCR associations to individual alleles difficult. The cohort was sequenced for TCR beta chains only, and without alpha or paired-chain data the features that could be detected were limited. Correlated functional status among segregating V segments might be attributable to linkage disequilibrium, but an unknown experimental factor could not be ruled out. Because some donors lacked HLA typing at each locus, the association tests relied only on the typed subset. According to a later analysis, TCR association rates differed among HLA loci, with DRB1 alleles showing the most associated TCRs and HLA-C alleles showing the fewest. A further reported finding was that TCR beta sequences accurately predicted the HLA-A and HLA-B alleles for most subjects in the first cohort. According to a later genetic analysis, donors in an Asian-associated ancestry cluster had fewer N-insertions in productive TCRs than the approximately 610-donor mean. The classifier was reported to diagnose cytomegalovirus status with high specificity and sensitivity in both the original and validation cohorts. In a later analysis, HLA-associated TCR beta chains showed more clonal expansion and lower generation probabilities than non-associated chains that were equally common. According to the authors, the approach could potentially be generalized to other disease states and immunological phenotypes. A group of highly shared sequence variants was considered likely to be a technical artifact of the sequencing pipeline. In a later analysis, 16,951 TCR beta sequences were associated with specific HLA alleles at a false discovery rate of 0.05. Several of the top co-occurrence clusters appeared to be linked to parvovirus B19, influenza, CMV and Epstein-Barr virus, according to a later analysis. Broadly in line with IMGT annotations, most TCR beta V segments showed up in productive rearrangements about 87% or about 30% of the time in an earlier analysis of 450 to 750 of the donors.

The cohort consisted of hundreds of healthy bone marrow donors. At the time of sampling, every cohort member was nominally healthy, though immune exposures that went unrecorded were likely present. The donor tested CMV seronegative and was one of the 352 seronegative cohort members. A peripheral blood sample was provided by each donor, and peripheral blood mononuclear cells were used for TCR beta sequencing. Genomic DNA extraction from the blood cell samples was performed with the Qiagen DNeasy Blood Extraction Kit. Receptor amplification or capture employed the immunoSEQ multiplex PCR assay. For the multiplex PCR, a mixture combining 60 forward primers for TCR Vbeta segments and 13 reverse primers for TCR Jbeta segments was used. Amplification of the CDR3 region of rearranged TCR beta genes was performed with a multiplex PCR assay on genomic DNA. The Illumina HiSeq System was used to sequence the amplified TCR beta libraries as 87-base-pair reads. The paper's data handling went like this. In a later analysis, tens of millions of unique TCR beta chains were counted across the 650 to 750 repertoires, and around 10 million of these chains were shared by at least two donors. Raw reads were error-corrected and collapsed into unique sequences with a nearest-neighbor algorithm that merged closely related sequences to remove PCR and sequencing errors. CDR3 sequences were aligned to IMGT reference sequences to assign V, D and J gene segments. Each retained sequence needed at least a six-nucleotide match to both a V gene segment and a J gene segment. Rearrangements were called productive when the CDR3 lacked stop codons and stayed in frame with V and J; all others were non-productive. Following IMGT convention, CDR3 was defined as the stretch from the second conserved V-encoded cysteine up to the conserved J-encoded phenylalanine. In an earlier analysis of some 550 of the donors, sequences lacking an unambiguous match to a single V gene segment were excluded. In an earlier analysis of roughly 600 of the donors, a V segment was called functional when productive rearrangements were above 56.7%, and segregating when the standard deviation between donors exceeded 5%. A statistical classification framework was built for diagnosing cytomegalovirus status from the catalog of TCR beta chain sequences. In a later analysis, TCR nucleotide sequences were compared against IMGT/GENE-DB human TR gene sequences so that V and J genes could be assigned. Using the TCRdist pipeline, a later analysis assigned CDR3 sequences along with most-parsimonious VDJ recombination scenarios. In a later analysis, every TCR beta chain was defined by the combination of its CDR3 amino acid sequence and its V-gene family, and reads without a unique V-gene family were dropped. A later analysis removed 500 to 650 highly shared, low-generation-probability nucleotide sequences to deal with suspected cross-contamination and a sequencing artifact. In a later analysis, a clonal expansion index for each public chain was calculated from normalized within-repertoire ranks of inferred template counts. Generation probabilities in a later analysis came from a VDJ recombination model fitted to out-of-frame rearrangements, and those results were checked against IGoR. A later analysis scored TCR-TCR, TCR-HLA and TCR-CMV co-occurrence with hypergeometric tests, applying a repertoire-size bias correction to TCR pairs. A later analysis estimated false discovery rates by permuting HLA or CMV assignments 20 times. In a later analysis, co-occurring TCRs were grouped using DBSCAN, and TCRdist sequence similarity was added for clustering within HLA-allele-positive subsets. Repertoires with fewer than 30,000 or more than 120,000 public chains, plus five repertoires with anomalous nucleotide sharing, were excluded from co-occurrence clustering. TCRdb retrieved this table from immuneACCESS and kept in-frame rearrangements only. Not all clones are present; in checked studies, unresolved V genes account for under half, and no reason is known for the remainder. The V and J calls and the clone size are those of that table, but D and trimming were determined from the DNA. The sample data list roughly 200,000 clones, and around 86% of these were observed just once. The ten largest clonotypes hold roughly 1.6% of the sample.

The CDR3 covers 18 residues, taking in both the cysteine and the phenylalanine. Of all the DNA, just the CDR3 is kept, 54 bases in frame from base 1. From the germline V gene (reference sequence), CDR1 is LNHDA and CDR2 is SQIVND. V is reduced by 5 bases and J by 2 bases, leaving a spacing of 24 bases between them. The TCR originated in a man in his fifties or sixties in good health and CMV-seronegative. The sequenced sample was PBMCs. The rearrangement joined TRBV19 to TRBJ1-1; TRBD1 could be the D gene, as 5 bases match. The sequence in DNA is TGTGCCAGTAGTCCGGGCCCAGGCAAGGGACTGATAAACACTGAAGCTTTCTTT. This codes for CASSPGPGKGLINTEAFF.